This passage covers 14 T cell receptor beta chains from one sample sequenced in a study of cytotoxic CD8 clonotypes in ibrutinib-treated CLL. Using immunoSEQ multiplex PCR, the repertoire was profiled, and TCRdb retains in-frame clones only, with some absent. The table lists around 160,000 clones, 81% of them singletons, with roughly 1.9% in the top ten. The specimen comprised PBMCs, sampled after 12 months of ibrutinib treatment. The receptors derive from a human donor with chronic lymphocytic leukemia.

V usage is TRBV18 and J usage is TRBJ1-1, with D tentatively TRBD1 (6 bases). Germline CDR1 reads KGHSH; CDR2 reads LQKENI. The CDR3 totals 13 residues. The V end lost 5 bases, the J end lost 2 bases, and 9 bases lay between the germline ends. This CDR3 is CASSVDSNTEAFF. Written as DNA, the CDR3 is TGTGCCAGCTCAGTGGACAGCAACACTGAAGCTTTCTTT.

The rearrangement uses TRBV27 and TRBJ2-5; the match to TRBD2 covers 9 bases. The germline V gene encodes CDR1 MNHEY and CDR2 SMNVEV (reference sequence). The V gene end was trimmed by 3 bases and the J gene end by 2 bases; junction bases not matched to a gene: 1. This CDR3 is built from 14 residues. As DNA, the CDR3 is TGTGCCAGCAGTTTTGCGGGGGGGCAAGAGACCCAGTACTTC. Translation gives CASSFAGGQETQYF.

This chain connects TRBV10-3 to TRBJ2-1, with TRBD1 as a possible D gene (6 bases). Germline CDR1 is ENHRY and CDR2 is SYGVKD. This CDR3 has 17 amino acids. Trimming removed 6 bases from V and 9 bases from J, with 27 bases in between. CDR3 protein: CAISLQGRGGGNFEQFF. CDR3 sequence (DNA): TGTGCCATCAGCTTACAGGGACGGGGTGGGGGTAACTTTGAGCAGTTCTTC.

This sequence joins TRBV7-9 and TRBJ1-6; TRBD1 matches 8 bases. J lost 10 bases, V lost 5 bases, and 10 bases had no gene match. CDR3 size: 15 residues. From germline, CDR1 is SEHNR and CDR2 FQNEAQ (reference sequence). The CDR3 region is CASSPWTGYYSPLHF. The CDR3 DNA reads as TGTGCCAGCAGCCCATGGACAGGGTATTACTCACCCCTCCACTTT.

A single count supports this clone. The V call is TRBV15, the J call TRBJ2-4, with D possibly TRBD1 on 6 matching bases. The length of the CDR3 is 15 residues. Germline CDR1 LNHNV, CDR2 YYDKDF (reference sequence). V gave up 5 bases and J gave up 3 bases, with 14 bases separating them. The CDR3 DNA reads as TGTGCCACCAGCGAGGAACAGGGCCGCAAAAACATTCAGTACTTC. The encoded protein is CATSEEQGRKNIQYF.

The CDR3 protein is CASSFTEDTEAFF. DNA of the CDR3: TGTGCCAGCAGCTTCACAGAGGACACTGAAGCTTTCTTT. The genes are TRBV7-7 and TRBJ1-1; D is uncertain. V shed 3 bases and J shed 3 bases, with 8 bases lying between them. CDR1 is SSHAT and CDR2 is FNYEAQ in the germline V gene (reference sequence). CDR3 length equals 13 residues.

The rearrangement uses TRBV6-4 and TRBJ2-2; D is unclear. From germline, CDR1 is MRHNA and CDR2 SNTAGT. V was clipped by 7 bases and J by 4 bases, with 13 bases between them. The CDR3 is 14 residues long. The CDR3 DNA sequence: TGTGCCAGCAAACCAGAGACGTCCACCGGGGAGCTGTTTTTT. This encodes CASKPETSTGELFF.

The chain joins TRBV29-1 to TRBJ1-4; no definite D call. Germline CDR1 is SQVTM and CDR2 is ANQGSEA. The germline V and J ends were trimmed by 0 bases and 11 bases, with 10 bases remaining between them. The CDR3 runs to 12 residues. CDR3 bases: TGCAGCGTTGAAGATTCGCCGGGGAAACTGTTTTTT. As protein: CSVEDSPGKLFF.

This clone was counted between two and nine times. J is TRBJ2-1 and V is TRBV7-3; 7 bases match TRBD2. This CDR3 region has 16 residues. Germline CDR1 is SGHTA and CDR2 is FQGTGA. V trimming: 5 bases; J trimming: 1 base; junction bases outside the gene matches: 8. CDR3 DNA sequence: TGTGCCAGCAGCCGCGGGGGAATAGGGTCCTACAATGAGCAGTTCTTC. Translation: CASSRGGIGSYNEQFF.

The DNA of the CDR3 is TGTGCCAGCAGTGGCCCAGGAAGACAGGAGACCCAGTACTTC. Residues: CASSGPGRQETQYF. The J gene is TRBJ2-5, the V gene TRBV2; D is possibly TRBD1 (5 bases). The germline V gene encodes CDR1 SNHLY and CDR2 FYNNEI. The V end was cut by 4 bases, the J end by 5 bases, with 14 bases between. CDR3 length: 14 amino acids. Drawing the rest from reference TRBV2 and TRBJ2-5, the complete variable domain is EPEVTQTPSHQVTQMGQEVILRCVPISNHLYFYWYRQILGQKVEFLVSFYNNEISEKSEIFDDQFSVERPDGSNFTLKIRSTKLEDSAMYFCASSGPGRQETQYFGPGTRLLVL.

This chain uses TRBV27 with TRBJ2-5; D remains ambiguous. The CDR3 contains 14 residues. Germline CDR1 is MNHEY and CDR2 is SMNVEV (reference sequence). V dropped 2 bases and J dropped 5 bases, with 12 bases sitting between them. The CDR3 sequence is CASSLLLQPETQYF. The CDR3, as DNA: TGTGCCAGCAGTTTACTACTTCAACCGGAGACCCAGTACTTC.

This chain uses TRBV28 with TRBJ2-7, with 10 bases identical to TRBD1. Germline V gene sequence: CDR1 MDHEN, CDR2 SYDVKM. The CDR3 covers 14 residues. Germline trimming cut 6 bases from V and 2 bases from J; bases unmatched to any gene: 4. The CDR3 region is CASSFGTGAYEQYF. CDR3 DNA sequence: TGTGCCAGCAGCTTCGGGACAGGGGCCTACGAGCAGTACTTC. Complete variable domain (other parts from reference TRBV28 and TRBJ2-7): DVKVTQSSRYLVKRTGEKVFLECVQDMDHENMFWYRQDPGLGLRLIYFSYDVKMKEKGDIPEGYSVSREKKERFSLILESASTNQTSMYLCASSFGTGAYEQYFGPGTRLTVT.

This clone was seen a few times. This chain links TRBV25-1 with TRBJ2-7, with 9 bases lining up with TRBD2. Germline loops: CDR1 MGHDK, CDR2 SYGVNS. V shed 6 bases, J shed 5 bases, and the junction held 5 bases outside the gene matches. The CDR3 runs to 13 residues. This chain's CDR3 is CASRTSGLDEQYF. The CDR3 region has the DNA TGTGCCAGCAGGACTAGCGGCCTCGACGAGCAGTACTTC.

The CDR3 reads CASSQGQGKETQYF. The CDR3 coding sequence is TGTGCCAGCAGCCAAGGACAGGGTAAAGAGACCCAGTACTTC. J is TRBJ2-5 and V is TRBV4-2; the match to TRBD1 covers 7 bases. The length of the CDR3 is 14 residues. The J segment lost 3 bases and the V segment lost 1 base, leaving 2 bases of the junction unmatched. Germline V gives CDR1 LGHNA, CDR2 YNFKEQ.